This T cell receptor (beta chain) comes out of a study of shared clonotypes between healthy human individuals. Positive CCR7 selection of CD45RO-negative cells yielded the naive CD8 cells, and terminally differentiated effector memory CD45RA+ cells were excluded. Assay: immunoSEQ multiplex PCR; the TCRdb copy retains only in-frame clones and omits some. The data hold hundreds of thousands of clones, with 98% observed a single time. The J segment lost 6 bases and the V segment lost 6 bases, leaving 9 bases of the junction unmatched. The length of the CDR3 is 14 residues. CDR1 and CDR2 from the germline V gene are SGDLS and YYNGEE.

Sequencing used naive CD8+ T cells sorted from blood. The chain employs TRBV9 and TRBJ2-1, with 7 bases identical to TRBD2. The source of this sequence is a man aged 25 to 40 in good health. CDR3 amino acids: CASNDGLVTNEQFF. CDR3 nucleotide sequence: TGTGCCAGCAACGACGGACTAGTCACCAATGAGCAGTTCTTC.